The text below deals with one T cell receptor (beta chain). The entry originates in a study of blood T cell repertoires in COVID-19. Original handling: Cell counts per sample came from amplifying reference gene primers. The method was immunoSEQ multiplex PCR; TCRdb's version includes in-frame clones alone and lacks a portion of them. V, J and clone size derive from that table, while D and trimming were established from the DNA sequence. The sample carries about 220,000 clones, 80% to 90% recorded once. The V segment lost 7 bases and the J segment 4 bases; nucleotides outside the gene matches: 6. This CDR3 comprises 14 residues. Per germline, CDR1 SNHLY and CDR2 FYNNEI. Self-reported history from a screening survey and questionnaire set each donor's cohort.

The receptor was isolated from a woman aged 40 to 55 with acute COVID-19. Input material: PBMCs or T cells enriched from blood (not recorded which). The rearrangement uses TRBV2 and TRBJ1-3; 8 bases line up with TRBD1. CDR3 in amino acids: CASKSQGAGNTIYF. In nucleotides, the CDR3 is TGTGCCAGCAAGAGTCAGGGGGCCGGAAACACCATATATTTT.